This T cell receptor beta chain was identified in a study of multiple sclerosis patients with progressive multifocal leukoencephalopathy. Study-wide findings and caveats: PML-onset expanded TRB clones were detectable before and during natalizumab therapy. Preferential TRBV-TRBJ pairings or common gene usage were not detected at PML. Less diverse TRB repertoires were suggested in most PML patients.

Spiked into each PCR were synthetic inline TR CDR3 controls of all V-J pairings. The method was immunoSEQ multiplex PCR; TCRdb's version includes in-frame clones alone and lacks a portion of them. The sample lists tens of thousands of clones, about nine tenths seen once, with approximately 1.4% in the top ten. This clone was counted between two and nine times. The target antigen is unknown. Germline V gene sequence: CDR1 MNHEY, CDR2 SVGAGI. Deletions cut 2 bases from V and 4 bases from J, with 11 bases between. The CDR3 spans 15 residues. Time point defined: less than 7 months of natalizumab therapy. The source of this sequence is a human donor with multiple sclerosis. The starting material was PBMCs, obtained from a patient treated with natalizumab. The V call is TRBV6-5, the J call TRBJ2-2, with a tentative D call TRBD1 (7 bases). The CDR3 bases are TGTGCCAGCAGTTACACCCAGGGGGGCACCGGGGAGCTGTTTTTT. Translated, it gives CASSYTQGGTGELFF.